This paragraph reports one TCR beta chain. This sample is drawn from a study of blood T cell repertoires in COVID-19. At the level of the study: From the United States, Italy and Spain came samples of acute and convalescent COVID-19.

Authors' analysis steps: By means of reference gene primer amplification, nucleated cell counts were estimated. Sequencing used immunoSEQ multiplex PCR; TCRdb keeps in-frame clones, though not all of them. V, J and clone size derive from that table, while D and trimming were established from the DNA sequence. The sample lists 100,000 to 150,000 clones, over 75% occurring once. The CDR3 spans 17 residues. Germline V gene lookup returns CDR1 SGDLS and CDR2 YYNGEE. Unmatched junction bases numbered 8, after V lost 0 bases and J lost 0 bases. This receptor was taken from a woman of 80 years or more with acute or convalescent COVID-19. Sequencing was carried out using peripheral blood. The chain links TRBV9 to TRBJ1-1; 7 bases are a match to TRBD1. DNA for the CDR3: TGTGCCAGCAGCGTAGGCACAGGGGCAACCCTGAACACTGAAGCTTTCTTT. This encodes CASSVGTGATLNTEAFF.